Below, 20 T cell receptor beta chains from the same sample are listed, as sequenced in a study of blood T cell repertoires in COVID-19. The repertoire was sequenced with immunoSEQ multiplex PCR; TCRdb's copy has only in-frame clones and lacks some. The sample yields some 380,000 clones, 90% seen once. Sequencing was carried out using peripheral blood. These receptors came from a young man with active or convalescent COVID-19.

This chain uses TRBV7-2 with TRBJ2-7, with 7 bases matching TRBD1. Germline values: CDR1 SGHTA, CDR2 FQGNSA. Unmatched junction bases numbered 13, after V lost 5 bases and J lost 3 bases. CDR3 length equals 16 residues. The CDR3, as DNA: TGTGCCAGCAGCGCCCTCCACCGGGACAGCTTCTACGAGCAGTACTTC. It yields the protein CASSALHRDSFYEQYF.

The CDR3 protein is CASSWQGDGFNEQFF. The CDR3, as DNA: TGTGCCAGCAGCTGGCAGGGGGACGGGTTCAATGAGCAGTTCTTC. This chain uses TRBV7-2 with TRBJ2-1; TRBD1 matches 7 bases. This CDR3 has 15 residues. V trimming: 4 bases; J trimming: 6 bases; junction bases outside the gene matches: 9. The germline gives CDR1 SGHTA, CDR2 FQGNSA. Full variable domain (outside the CDR3, taken from reference TRBV7-2 and TRBJ2-1): GAGVSQSPSNKVTEKGKDVELRCDPISGHTALYWYRQSLGQGLEFLIYFQGNSAPDKSGLPSDRFSAERTGGSVSTLTIQRTQQEDSAVYLCASSWQGDGFNEQFFGPGTRLTVL.

The chain joins TRBV6-4 to TRBJ1-2; possible D gene TRBD1, 5 bases. Germline V gene sequence: CDR1 MRHNA, CDR2 SNTAGT. The germline V and J ends were trimmed by 7 bases and 4 bases, with 7 bases remaining between them. The CDR3 has 11 amino acids. Here the CDR3 reads CASTGGYGYTF. Written as DNA, the CDR3 is TGTGCCAGCACGGGGGGCTATGGCTACACCTTC.

This chain connects TRBV15 to TRBJ1-5, with D perhaps TRBD1 (6 bases). Germline values: CDR1 LNHNV, CDR2 YYDKDF (reference sequence). The CDR3 sequence is 17 residues long. Trimming took off 5 bases at V and 0 bases at J, with 17 bases between the two ends. This CDR3 is CATSSVGGGSSNQPQHF. For the CDR3, the DNA is TGTGCCACCAGCTCAGTAGGGGGAGGGAGTAGCAATCAGCCCCAGCATTTT. The variable domain in full, completed from reference TRBV15 and TRBJ1-5, reads DAMVIQNPRYQVTQFGKPVTLSCSQTLNHNVMYWYQQKSSQAPKLLFHYYDKDFNNEADTPDNFQSRRPNTSFCFLDIRSPGLGDTAMYLCATSSVGGGSSNQPQHFGDGTRLSIL.

This chain uses TRBV6-5 with TRBJ2-1; D unresolved. The germline gives CDR1 MNHEY, CDR2 SVGAGI. Trimming removed 3 bases from V and 12 bases from J, with 9 bases in between. CDR3 length: 11 residues. Written as DNA, the CDR3 is TGTGCCAGCAGTTATTTGGGCAGGCAGTTCTTC. Translating it yields CASSYLGRQFF.

The CDR3 spells CASSPLAGGTREQFF. DNA for the CDR3: TGTGCCAGTAGTCCCCTCGCGGGGGGTACTCGGGAGCAGTTCTTC. The genes are TRBV19 and TRBJ2-1, with 8 nucleotides matching TRBD2. This CDR3 has 15 amino acids. Germline CDR1 and CDR2: LNHDA and SQIVND (reference sequence). The V and J ends lost 5 bases and 10 bases, in that order; junction bases with no gene match: 13.

V gene TRBV29-1 combines with J gene TRBJ2-1; D possibly corresponds to TRBD2 (5 bases). Germline lookup yields CDR1 SQVTM and CDR2 ANQGSEA. Trimming stripped 1 base from V and 4 bases from J, with 11 bases between. This CDR3 contains 14 residues. The CDR3 DNA follows: TGCAGCGTTGAAGCCCAGCGGTATTACAATGAGCAGTTCTTC. This codes for CSVEAQRYYNEQFF.

V gene TRBV5-1 combines with J gene TRBJ2-1, with 8 bases aligning to TRBD2. Germline CDR1 reads SGHRS; CDR2 reads YFSETQ. The junction had 9 bases not matched to a gene; V was cut back by 4 bases and J by 9 bases. The CDR3 contains 14 residues. The CDR3 DNA reads as TGCGCCAGCAGCCCCCCAGCGGGAGCGGTTGAGCAGTTCTTC. Amino acids: CASSPPAGAVEQFF.

The chain uses TRBV2 and TRBJ1-1, with 7 bases lining up with TRBD1. The trim removed 2 bases at V and 6 bases at J, leaving 9 bases unmatched. Looked up from germline, CDR1 is SNHLY and CDR2 is FYNNEI. CDR3 size: 15 residues. CDR3 region: CASSEFPGGTAEAFF. The CDR3 DNA reads TGTGCCAGCAGTGAATTCCCAGGGGGGACCGCTGAAGCTTTCTTT.

The chain joins TRBV7-9 to TRBJ2-7, with D uncertain. The V and J ends lost 4 bases and 2 bases respectively, with 12 bases between them. This CDR3 has 14 amino acids. Germline V CDR1 and CDR2: SEHNR, FQNEAQ (reference sequence). DNA for the CDR3: TGTGCCAGCAGCTCTCCCCAGAATACCTACGAGCAGTACTTC. Amino acids: CASSSPQNTYEQYF.

The chain carries TRBV7-2 and TRBJ2-7, with D possibly matching TRBD1 (7 bases). The CDR3 has 13 amino acids. V was cut by 4 bases and J by 4 bases, with 11 bases left in between. Germline V gene lookup returns CDR1 SGHTA and CDR2 FQGNSA. CDR3: CASSSRGAYEQYF. The CDR3 DNA reads as TGTGCCAGCAGCTCCAGGGGGGCGTACGAGCAGTACTTC.

The chain combines TRBV5-1 with TRBJ2-4; D gene ambiguous. The V gene lost 0 bases and the J gene lost 0 bases, with 7 bases spanning the gap. This CDR3 has 15 residues. The germline V gene encodes CDR1 SGHRS and CDR2 YFSETQ. The CDR3 is CASSLESLAKNIQYF. The CDR3 DNA sequence: TGCGCCAGCAGCTTGGAATCCCTAGCCAAAAACATTCAGTACTTC.

With regard to this clone: At one end, the junction sequence differs from germline, possibly due to a read error. The V call is TRBV19, the J call TRBJ1-2; tentative D call: TRBD1 (6 bases). The CDR3 loop spans 12 amino acids. Germline CDR1 is LNHDA and CDR2 is SQIVND (reference sequence). CDR3 sequence reads: CASSPNSGDIAF. In DNA form, the CDR3 reads TGTGCCAGTAGTCCGAATTCAGGGGACATTGCCTTC. Looking up the rest from reference TRBV19 and TRBJ1-2 gives the full variable domain: DGGITQSPKYLFRKEGQNVTLSCEQNLNHDAMYWYRQDPGQGLRLIYYSQIVNDFQKGDIAEGYSVSREKKESFPLTVTSAQKNPTAFYLCASSPNSGDIAFGSGTRLTVV.

DNA for the CDR3: TGTGCCAGCAGCTCACTAGCGGGGACAAACACCGGGGAGCTGTTTTTT. It translates to CASSSLAGTNTGELFF. The V gene is TRBV11-2, the J gene TRBJ2-2; 10 bases align to TRBD2. Germline-derived CDR1 and CDR2 are SGHAT and FQNNGV. CDR3 length: 16 amino acids. V dropped 4 bases and J dropped 2; count of bases not matched to a gene: 4.

This clone appeared once. The rearrangement joins TRBV10-3 to TRBJ2-7; D may be TRBD2 (6 bases). V dropped 1 base and J dropped 7 bases, with 14 bases sitting between them. The CDR3 is 14 residues long. Looked up from germline, CDR1 is ENHRY and CDR2 is SYGVKD. The CDR3 here is CAISELALGGEQYF. CDR3 DNA: TGTGCCATCAGTGAGTTGGCCCTCGGGGGAGAGCAGTACTTC.

The chain uses TRBV9 and TRBJ2-7; 10 nucleotides agree with TRBD2. This CDR3 has 16 residues. Trimming at V came to 5 bases and at J to 1 base, leaving 9 bases not matched to a gene. The germline V gene encodes CDR1 SGDLS and CDR2 YYNGEE. The CDR3 region has the DNA TGTGCCAGCAGTGCTGGGTTAGCGGGGGGTTCCTACGAGCAGTACTTC. Residues: CASSAGLAGGSYEQYF. Full variable domain (outside the CDR3, taken from reference TRBV9 and TRBJ2-7): DSGVTQTPKHLITATGQRVTLRCSPRSGDLSVYWYQQSLDQGLQFLIQYYNGEERAKGNILERFSAQQFPDLHSELNLSSLELGDSALYFCASSAGLAGGSYEQYFGPGTRLTVT.

This rearrangement joins TRBV16 to TRBJ1-3; no definite D call. The CDR3 totals 15 residues. Trimming pared 0 bases from V and 0 bases from J, leaving 6 bases between. Germline CDR1 reads KGHSY; CDR2 reads FQNENV. The CDR3 spells CASSQSGSSGNTIYF. DNA for the CDR3: TGTGCCAGCAGCCAATCGGGCAGCTCTGGAAACACCATATATTTT. Together with reference TRBV16 and TRBJ1-3, the CDR3 gives the full variable domain: GEEVAQTPKHLVRGEGQKAKLYCAPIKGHSYVFWYQQVLKNEFKFLISFQNENVFDETGMPKERFSAKCLPNSPCSLEIQATKLEDSAVYFCASSQSGSSGNTIYFGEGSWLTVV.

This clone was picked up many times. The J gene is TRBJ2-2, the V gene TRBV19, with TRBD1 as a possible D gene (6 bases). Germline V gives CDR1 LNHDA, CDR2 SQIVND (reference sequence). This CDR3 comprises 14 residues. The ends were cut back, 7 bases at V and 5 bases at J, with 14 bases in the middle. The CDR3, as DNA: TGTGCCAGTATAAGACAGGTTGGAACCGGGGAGCTGTTTTTT. It codes for CASIRQVGTGELFF.

The rearrangement links TRBV7-9 to TRBJ1-2; unclear D gene. Germline V gives CDR1 SEHNR, CDR2 FQNEAQ (reference sequence). This CDR3 region has 15 residues. The germline V and J ends were trimmed by 0 bases and 4 bases, with 12 bases remaining between them. The CDR3 reads CASSLAGISGYGYTF. In DNA, the CDR3 is TGTGCCAGCAGCTTAGCGGGCATCTCCGGCTATGGCTACACCTTC. The full variable domain, its missing parts supplied by reference TRBV7-9 and TRBJ1-2, is DTGVSQNPRHKITKRGQNVTFRCDPISEHNRLYWYRQTLGQGPEFLTYFQNEAQLEKSRLLSDRFSAERPKGSFSTLEIQRTEQGDSAMYLCASSLAGISGYGYTFGSGTRLTVV.

The chain recombines TRBV23-1 with TRBJ1-5; weak D call: TRBD1 (6 bases). TRBV23-1 is marked as an open reading frame, function uncertain. V was trimmed by 4 bases and J by 0 bases, leaving 16 bases between them. The CDR3 consists of 17 residues. Written as DNA, the CDR3 is TGCGCCAGCAGTCTATACAGGGTACAATATAGCAATCAGCCCCAGCATTTT. Translating it yields CASSLYRVQYSNQPQHF.